Sequencing of this T cell receptor (beta chain) was carried out in a study of post-analysis software for immune sequencing data. Study-level information: Patients with relapsing-remitting, secondary progressive and progressive-relapsing multiple sclerosis courses were all represented.

This clonotype was counted a few times. Its antigen is unknown. Study results and limitations: Strong co-clustering by F measure was seen for same-batch samples. There were five or six TRBV segments more frequent in patients than controls, and TRBV5-6, TRBV5-1 and TRBV20-1 were among them.

TCR beta libraries were prepared from cDNA with unique molecular identifiers. Starting from around 0.96 to 9.9 million T cells, the study yielded about 490,000 cDNA molecules. MiXCR, applied by TCRdb to the PCR reads, yields one record per CDR3 protein. The table shows more than 350,000 distinct CDR3 sequences, with 35% to 45% occurring only once. The V segment lost 5 bases and the J segment 0 bases; nucleotides outside the gene matches: 2. Germline-derived CDR1 and CDR2 are DFQATT and SNEGSKA (reference sequence). This CDR3 has 14 residues. Sequenced material: blood. The source of this sequence is a girl under 10 years old with multiple sclerosis. V and J are TRBV20-1 and TRBJ1-5, with 9 bases that match TRBD1. The CDR3 here is CSASTGGSNQPQHF. CDR3 DNA: TGCAGTGCTTCGACAGGGGGTAGCAATCAGCCCCAGCATTTT.